These 20 T cell receptor beta chains share one sample of origin, sequenced in a study of T cells after yellow fever vaccination. TCRdb re-derived calls from the 5' RACE reads in MiXCR, one entry per CDR3 protein. The sample lists over 100,000 distinct CDR3 sequences; 8% to 9.5% were seen once. Here the sequenced sample was CD8+ T cells sorted from PBMCs, taken 45 days after the yellow fever booster vaccination. The receptors shown here come from a man in his thirties or forties who received the YFV17D yellow fever vaccine.

At least ten counts were recorded for this clonotype. The chain is built from TRBV4-3 and TRBJ2-5; 7 nucleotides match TRBD2. Germline V gives CDR1 LGHNA, CDR2 YSLEER. The CDR3 is made up of 14 amino acids. V was clipped by 1 base and J by 5 bases; unmatched bases: 4. The chain's CDR3 is CASSQGQGGETQYF. In nucleotides, the CDR3 is TGCGCCAGCAGCCAAGGCCAGGGAGGGGAGACCCAGTACTTC.

This clonotype has only a few counts. V and J are TRBV7-6 and TRBJ2-7, with 9 nucleotides matching TRBD1. The CDR3 covers 17 residues. CDR1 is SGHVS, CDR2 FNYEAQ, per germline. After removal of 2 bases from V and 2 bases from J, the junction contained 10 bases not matched to a gene. CDR3 loop: CASSLSFRGQGTYEQYF. The CDR3 DNA follows: TGTGCCAGCAGCTTAAGTTTCAGGGGACAGGGCACCTACGAGCAGTACTTC.

This clonotype has a handful of counts. This chain uses TRBV7-2 with TRBJ2-2; D is uncertain. Trimming left V 3 bases short and J 6 bases short, with 5 bases between. CDR1 and CDR2 (germline): SGHTA, FQGNSA. The CDR3 spans 12 residues. The CDR3 coding sequence is TGTGCCAGCAGCTTGTTCCCCGGGGAGCTGTTTTTT. Its translation: CASSLFPGELFF.

In this sample, this clonotype turned up many times. The chain links TRBV5-1 to TRBJ2-7; D is uncertain. The germline V gene has CDR1 SGHRS and CDR2 YFSETQ. This CDR3 comprises 11 residues. The germline V and J ends were trimmed by 7 bases and 1 base, with 6 bases remaining between them. DNA of the CDR3: TGCGCCAGCGGGGATTCCTACGAGCAGTACTTC. This translates into CASGDSYEQYF.

This clonotype was observed a handful of times. This chain's CDR3 is CSVRTPMNTEAFF. CDR3 nucleotides: TGCAGCGTGCGGACGCCGATGAACACTGAAGCTTTCTTT. This sequence joins TRBV29-1 and TRBJ1-1; D gene ambiguous. The CDR3 contains 13 residues. Germline assignment: CDR1 SQVTM and CDR2 ANQGSEA. V was cut by 6 bases and J by 0 bases, with 11 bases left in between.

This clonotype was seen repeatedly, ten times or more. V is TRBV25-1 and J is TRBJ2-1; D not certain. Trimming pared 3 bases from V and 8 bases from J, leaving 5 bases between. The CDR3 sequence is 11 residues long. Germline CDR1 is MGHDK and CDR2 is SYGVNS. The CDR3 sequence: CASSDLHEQFF. CDR3 DNA: TGTGCCAGCAGTGACCTACATGAGCAGTTCTTC.

The chain carries TRBV6-5 and TRBJ2-5; D possibly corresponds to TRBD2 (5 bases). The CDR3 runs to 12 residues. V lost 6 bases to trimming and J lost 5 bases, with 10 bases between them. The V gene's germline CDR1 is MNHEY and CDR2 SVGAGI. This chain's CDR3 is CASRLPGETQYF. CDR3 sequence (DNA): TGTGCCAGCAGGTTGCCGGGGGAGACCCAGTACTTC.

This clonotype was seen more than once but under ten times. The chain is built from TRBV20-1 and TRBJ2-7, with 8 bases fitting TRBD2. The V gene end was trimmed by 0 bases and the J gene end by 0 bases; junction bases not matched to a gene: 4. The CDR3 has 15 residues. CDR1 and CDR2 from the germline V gene are DFQATT and SNEGSKA (reference sequence). The CDR3 protein is CSARDWREVSYEQYF. The CDR3 DNA is TGCAGTGCTAGAGACTGGCGGGAGGTCTCCTACGAGCAGTACTTC.

Ten or more counts support this clonotype. The chain employs TRBV12-3 or TRBV12-4 and TRBJ2-1; D is unclear. The V end was cut by 5 bases, the J end by 4 bases, with 12 bases between. The CDR3 is made up of 14 amino acids. The CDR3: CASSLPISYNEQFF. In nucleotides, the CDR3 is TGTGCCAGCAGTCTACCGATATCTTACAATGAGCAGTTCTTC.

The chain has TRBV6-5 and TRBJ2-1, with D hard to call. The CDR3 extends over 8 amino acids. Germline lookup yields CDR1 MNHEY and CDR2 SVGAGI. Here the CDR3 reads CAVGEQFF. The CDR3 coding sequence is TGTGCAGTAGGTGAGCAGTTCTTC.

The rearrangement joins TRBV7-6 to TRBJ2-7, with 7 bases lining up with TRBD2. This CDR3 has 13 amino acids. Trimming removed 5 bases from V and 2 bases from J; junction bases left unmatched: 3. In germline, CDR1 is SGHVS, CDR2 FNYEAQ. The CDR3 reads CASSGGGTYEQYF. DNA of the CDR3: TGTGCCAGCAGCGGGGGAGGGACCTACGAGCAGTACTTC. Complete variable domain (other parts from reference TRBV7-6 and TRBJ2-7): GAGVSQSPRYKVTKRGQDVALRCDPISGHVSLYWYRQALGQGPEFLTYFNYEAQQDKSGLPNDRFSAERPEGSISTLTIQRTEQRDSAMYRCASSGGGTYEQYFGPGTRLTVT.

The table lists this clonotype with many counts. This sequence joins TRBV7-9 and TRBJ2-2; tentatively, D is TRBD1 (6 bases). The V end was cut by 5 bases, the J end by 3 bases, with 16 bases between. This CDR3 is 16 amino acids long. Germline CDR1 reads SEHNR; CDR2 reads FQNEAQ (reference sequence). The CDR3 DNA follows: TGTGCCAGCAGCCTGAGTCAGGGGCTGGACACCGGGGAGCTGTTTTTT. Its translation is CASSLSQGLDTGELFF.

About this clonotype itself: A read error may explain this, as a much larger clone is one base away. The chain couples TRBV29-1 to TRBJ2-1, with a possible D match to TRBD2 (6 bases). There are 12 residues in the CDR3. Deletions cut 4 bases from V and 7 bases from J, with 11 bases between. The germline gives CDR1 SQVTM, CDR2 ANQGSEA. The CDR3 sequence is CSVVAAGNEQFF. The CDR3 DNA follows: TGCAGCGTTGTAGCGGCAGGGAATGAGCAGTTCTTC.

The gene calls are TRBV29-1 and TRBJ2-5, with 12 bases aligning to TRBD2. The V segment lost 3 bases and the J segment 7 bases; nucleotides outside the gene matches: 6. Germline V gives CDR1 SQVTM, CDR2 ANQGSEA. The CDR3 extends over 14 amino acids. CDR3 region: CSVDPSGRGWTQYF. The CDR3 DNA reads as TGCAGCGTTGATCCTAGCGGGAGGGGATGGACCCAGTACTTC.

By share of the sample, this clonotype is medium-sized. The chain carries TRBV29-1 and TRBJ2-3; TRBD2 matches at 10 bases. V dropped 8 bases and J dropped 3; count of bases not matched to a gene: 8. CDR1 is SQVTM, CDR2 ANQGSEA, per germline. The CDR3 extends over 14 amino acids. The chain's CDR3 is CSLSGGVLTDTQYF. Here the CDR3 DNA reads TGCAGCCTAAGCGGGGGGGTACTTACAGATACGCAGTATTTT.

This clonotype appeared many times. The gene calls are TRBV6-5 and TRBJ2-7; D is undetermined. This CDR3 has 14 residues. V was trimmed by 8 bases and J by 4 bases, leaving 18 bases between them. Germline V lookup: CDR1 MNHEY, CDR2 SVGAGI. CDR3 loop: CASGVGTSFYEQYF. CDR3 in DNA: TGTGCCAGCGGCGTCGGCACCTCCTTTTACGAGCAGTACTTC.

The chain employs TRBV27 and TRBJ2-1, with 9 bases fitting TRBD2. This CDR3 is 15 amino acids long. Trimming removed 7 bases from V and 2 bases from J; junction bases left unmatched: 6. Per germline, CDR1 MNHEY and CDR2 SMNVEV (reference sequence). CDR3 nucleotides: TGTGCCAGCACCCCGAGCGGGAGGCCCTACAATGAGCAGTTCTTC. Residues: CASTPSGRPYNEQFF.

J is TRBJ2-1 and V is TRBV29-1, with D perhaps TRBD2 (5 bases). Germline V CDR1 and CDR2: SQVTM, ANQGSEA. The CDR3 is made up of 11 amino acids. Trimming cost V 4 bases and J 7 bases, with 8 bases left between them. In nucleotides, the CDR3 is TGCAGCGTTGTACCGGGGAATGAGCAGTTCTTC. This translates into CSVVPGNEQFF.

This clonotype has ten or more counts. This chain joins TRBV4-3 and TRBJ2-1; D ambiguous. The germline gives CDR1 LGHNA, CDR2 YSLEER. V dropped 4 bases and J dropped 4 bases, with 11 bases sitting between them. The CDR3 sequence is 14 residues long. The CDR3 spells CASSPNRAYNEQFF. The CDR3, as DNA: TGCGCCAGCAGCCCGAATAGGGCTTACAATGAGCAGTTCTTC.

The sample holds many counts of this clonotype. The chain carries TRBV6-5 and TRBJ1-1; 7 nucleotides agree with TRBD1. CDR1 is MNHEY, CDR2 SVGAGI, per germline. Trimming at V came to 2 bases and at J to 1 base, leaving 4 bases not matched to a gene. There are 15 residues in the CDR3. The CDR3 DNA reads TGTGCCAGCAGTTACGGCGGGACAGCGAACACTGAAGCTTTCTTT. This gives the protein CASSYGGTANTEAFF.